The T cell receptor beta chain under discussion was sequenced for a study of T-cell memory formation after mild COVID-19 (TCRdb year 2021). Background on the whole study: TCR sequence clusters from the two donors were largely donor specific. Longitudinal TCRalpha and TCRbeta repertoire sequencing tracked T-cell clones expanding and contracting after mild COVID-19 in a couple of donors. The cohort comprised two young, previously healthy adult volunteers, one female and one male.

The listed sequencing device is Illumina NovaSeq 6000. TCRalpha and TCRbeta cDNA libraries were built by 5'RACE with constant-segment primers, adding sample barcodes and unique molecular identifiers. RNA was extracted from every sample with Trizol reagent. The libraries were amplified in two PCR steps, and the second step added a second sample barcode and Illumina TruSeq adapters. Libraries were sequenced on an Illumina NovaSeq with 2 x 150 bp paired-end reads. The study's processing was this. The reads were demultiplexed and collapsed into UMI-guided consensus sequences using migec v1.2.7. Using mixcr v2.1.11, the UMI consensuses were aligned to TRA and TRB V and J templates and assembled into clonotypes. A clonotype was counted as expanded or contracted only if both edgeR and NoisET called the change significant, with noise models trained on biological replicates. For edgeR calls, a false discovery rate-adjusted p below 0.01 and a log2 fold-change threshold of 1 were applied. As an exploratory analysis of dynamics, max-normalized trajectories of the 1000 most abundant clonotypes were examined with PCA combined with hierarchical clustering. Each responding clone was given a CD4 or CD8 phenotype based on the CD4+ and CD8+ repertoires, which had been sequenced separately. The raw public reads went through TCRdb reprocessing: fastp at Q25, MiXCR clone calling, in-frame beta chains kept. A single entry per CDR3 protein holds the most common genes and DNA from its merged rows. These V and J calls rely on TCRdb rather than the paper's analysis. This sample lists hundreds of thousands of distinct CDR3 sequences; roughly 18% were detected once. The ten largest clones add up to about 12% of the sample.

PBMCs were isolated by Ficoll-Paque density gradient centrifugation. Regarding this clonotype: Its recognized antigen is unknown. Base qualities are not recorded, but no much larger clone differs from it by a single base.

Via the germline V gene, CDR1 is MNHEY and CDR2 SVGEGT. The CDR3 holds 14 amino acids from the cysteine to the phenylalanine. Only the CDR3 part of the read is kept: 42 bases, read in frame from the first base. Relative to germline, V is 6 bases shorter and J is 3 bases shorter, with 13 bases between their ends. Points the paper makes about the study in general: Balanced CD4/CD8 phenotypes were observed for clones contracting from day 15 to 85, whereas a bias towards CD4+ was observed for a second wave of clones expanding from day 15 to 37. SARS-CoV-2 specificity of the second-wave clones peaking on day 37 was not confirmed. Contracting CD4+ clones were found mainly in CM and EM memory subsets, while CD8+ clones were enriched in EMRA. The study covered only a couple of mild cases, and larger cohorts including severe cases with pre-infection samples were considered necessary. Some responding clones were detected in pre-infection memory, suggesting pre-existing cross-reactive memory T cells joined the SARS-CoV-2 response.

The TCR comes from an adult woman who had mild COVID-19 (a few samples of this study predate the infection). The sample titles of this study are shuffled in the database, so cell type and time point are left out; the donor was told from shared clones. Material: PBMCs or a T cell subset sorted from them (not recorded which). The receptor chain draws on TRBV6-2 or TRBV6-3 and TRBJ2-3, with no confidently assigned D gene. The sequenced DNA is TGTGCCAGCAGCCCCAGCTTAGTAACAGATACGCAGTATTTT. Translated, it gives CASSPSLVTDTQYF.